This T cell receptor beta chain was observed in a study of blood T cells in healthy people across ages. A second PCR of 7 to 11 cycles used a sample-barcoded 5' primer and a J-beta primer mix. Researchers report that a template-switch adaptor with 12 random nucleotides tagged each cDNA molecule. One entry per CDR3 protein, called by TCRdb with MiXCR from the 5' RACE reads. The sample lists 1,500,000 or so distinct CDR3 sequences, around 40% occurring once. The CDR3 is 17 amino acids. The germline gives CDR1 MGHDK, CDR2 SYGVNS. V gave up 0 bases and J gave up 11 bases; unmatched junction bases: 12. Sample: blood. This TCR was recovered from a woman aged 18 to 35 in good health. This chain uses TRBV25-1 with TRBJ2-5, with 13 bases aligning to TRBD2. The CDR3 region is CASSEYRTSGSYNEQYF. Here the CDR3 DNA reads TGTGCCAGCAGTGAATATCGGACTAGCGGGAGCTACAATGAGCAGTACTTC.